Each of the 18 T cell receptor beta chains below was sequenced from the same sample in a study of blood T cell repertoires in COVID-19 (dated by TCRdb to the early 2020s). Libraries were constructed by the immunoSEQ multiplex PCR assay. TCRdb retrieved this table from immuneACCESS and kept in-frame rearrangements only. Not all clones are present; in checked studies, unresolved V genes account for under half, and no reason is known for the remainder. The sample contains about 210,000 clones, approximately 88% of them found a single time. The ten largest clones capture over 9% of the sample. Sequenced: PBMCs or T cells enriched from blood (not recorded which). The receptors were sampled from a man aged 18 to 29 with acute COVID-19.

This clone has only one observation. The V and J genes are TRBV19 and TRBJ2-7; 8 bases align to TRBD1. Trimming at V came to 3 bases and at J to 6 bases, leaving 4 bases not matched to a gene. Germline V lookup: CDR1 LNHDA, CDR2 SQIVND (reference sequence). The CDR3 has 13 amino acids. The CDR3 bases are TGTGCCAGTAGTATCGGACAGGGCCTCGAGCAGTACTTC. This sequence encodes CASSIGQGLEQYF.

The V and J genes are TRBV5-4 and TRBJ1-1; tentative D call: TRBD1 (5 bases). Trimming shortened V by 4 bases and J by 11 bases, and 12 bases separated the two germline ends. The CDR3 consists of 11 residues. The germline gives CDR1 SGHNT, CDR2 YYREEE (reference sequence). In nucleotides, the CDR3 is TGTGCCAGCAGCCCCCCAGGGTGGGCTTTCTTT. Its translation: CASSPPGWAFF.

This chain links TRBV18 with TRBJ2-7; D perhaps matches TRBD2 (5 bases). The V gene's germline CDR1 is KGHSH and CDR2 LQKENI. The V and J ends lost 0 bases and 6 bases respectively, with 15 bases between them. The CDR3 runs to 15 residues. The CDR3 loop is CASSPPPVAGGEQYF. CDR3 DNA: TGTGCCAGCTCACCACCTCCTGTCGCGGGCGGCGAGCAGTACTTC.

This clone was counted ten times or more. The chain is built from TRBV7-2 and TRBJ1-2; maybe TRBD1 (5 bases). The germline CDR1 and CDR2 sequences are SGHTA and FQGNSA. The V gene lost 4 bases and the J gene lost 11 bases, with 26 bases spanning the gap. The CDR3 has 16 amino acids. CDR3 DNA: TGTGCCAGCAGCTCTTACCTGACAGCGGGGTATCATTCATACACCTTC. Translated: CASSSYLTAGYHSYTF. The variable domain in full, with the rest retrieved from reference TRBV7-2 and TRBJ1-2, is GAGVSQSPSNKVTEKGKDVELRCDPISGHTALYWYRQSLGQGLEFLIYFQGNSAPDKSGLPSDRFSAERTGGSVSTLTIQRTQQEDSAVYLCASSSYLTAGYHSYTFGSGTRLTVV.

J is TRBJ2-5 and V is TRBV21-1; the D call in the table, TRBD2, was not verified against the DNA. TRBV21-1 is recorded as a pseudogene. The CDR3 sequence is 12 residues long. The CDR3 loop is CASSKNGETQYF. The CDR3 DNA sequence: TGTGCCAGCAGCAAAAACGGAGAGACCCAGTACTTC.

This rearrangement joins TRBV4-3 to TRBJ2-7; D ambiguous. Trimming took 0 bases from V and 0 from J, leaving 6 bases between them. CDR3 size: 14 residues. Germline CDR1 and CDR2: LGHNA and YSLEER. CDR3 DNA: TGCGCCAGCAGCCAAGAGTCCAGCTCCTACGAGCAGTACTTC. Amino acid sequence: CASSQESSSYEQYF.

The V gene is TRBV28, the J gene TRBJ1-1; 9 bases line up with TRBD1. This CDR3 comprises 15 residues. V gave up 5 bases and J gave up 0 bases; unmatched junction bases: 4. Germline lookup yields CDR1 MDHEN and CDR2 SYDVKM. CDR3 coding DNA: TGTGCCAGCAGTCTCGACAGGGGGATGAACACTGAAGCTTTCTTT. Protein sequence: CASSLDRGMNTEAFF.

This sequence joins TRBV15 and TRBJ1-1; 7 bases map to TRBD1. Germline assignment: CDR1 LNHNV and CDR2 YYDKDF (reference sequence). The V segment lost 1 base and the J segment 6 bases; nucleotides outside the gene matches: 2. The CDR3 contains 13 residues. Written as DNA, the CDR3 is TGTGCCACCAGCAGAGGAGGGACAGCTGAAGCTTTCTTT. Its protein product is CATSRGGTAEAFF.

This clone was picked up one time. The rearrangement links TRBV5-1 to TRBJ2-7; 9 bases align to TRBD1. In germline, CDR1 is SGHRS, CDR2 YFSETQ. Unmatched junction bases numbered 5, after V lost 3 bases and J lost 4 bases. The CDR3 has 14 amino acids. As DNA, the CDR3 is TGCGCCAGCAGCTCCGGGACAGGGATGTACGAGCAGTACTTC. It translates to CASSSGTGMYEQYF.

This clone was seen once. The chain joins TRBV9 to TRBJ2-1, with D maybe TRBD2 (6 bases). Germline assignment: CDR1 SGDLS and CDR2 YYNGEE. This CDR3 has 16 amino acids. Deletions cut 0 bases from V and 7 bases from J, with 17 bases between. The CDR3 protein is CASSVDWDEGRNEQFF. CDR3 DNA sequence: TGTGCCAGCAGCGTAGATTGGGACGAGGGGAGGAATGAGCAGTTCTTC.

The chain employs TRBV19 and TRBJ2-5, with 9 nucleotides matching TRBD1. V was pared by 4 bases and J by 5 bases, with 8 bases of the junction left unmatched. This CDR3 comprises 15 residues. Germline CDR1 and CDR2: LNHDA and SQIVND (reference sequence). CDR3 in amino acids: CASSRGQGSMETQYF. CDR3 bases: TGTGCCAGTAGTAGGGGACAGGGTAGTATGGAGACCCAGTACTTC.

The rearrangement uses TRBV27 and TRBJ1-6, with TRBD1 identical over 7 bases. V was clipped by 4 bases and J by 9 bases; unmatched bases: 3. The CDR3 has 13 amino acids. The germline V gene encodes CDR1 MNHEY and CDR2 SMNVEV (reference sequence). CDR3 residues: CASSSAGGSPLHF. The CDR3 DNA sequence: TGTGCCAGCAGTTCGGCAGGGGGTTCACCCCTCCACTTT.

The V gene is TRBV25-1, the J gene TRBJ2-5, with TRBD2 matching over 7 bases. V lost 4 bases to trimming and J lost 5 bases; unmatched junction nucleotides: 4. Germline V gives CDR1 MGHDK, CDR2 SYGVNS. There are 13 residues in the CDR3. CDR3 in amino acids: CASSGEGRETQYF. For the CDR3, the DNA is TGTGCCAGCAGTGGGGAGGGCCGGGAGACCCAGTACTTC.

The rearrangement joins TRBV24-1 to TRBJ1-5, with 8 bases that match TRBD1. This CDR3 is 15 amino acids long. From germline, CDR1 is KGHDR and CDR2 SFDVKD. J gave up 4 bases and V 7 bases, and 8 bases lay outside the gene matches. The CDR3 DNA reads as TGTGCCACCAGCGCCGGGACAGGCTCTAATCAGCCCCAGCATTTT. This translates into CATSAGTGSNQPQHF.

The gene calls are TRBV28 and TRBJ1-2; D may be TRBD1 (5 bases). The CDR3 runs to 14 residues. Germline CDR1 and CDR2: MDHEN and SYDVKM. V lost 3 bases and J lost 5, with 13 bases in between. CDR3 residues: CASSLGDSWYGYTF. The CDR3 DNA is TGTGCCAGCAGTTTGGGCGACAGTTGGTATGGCTACACCTTC.

V and J are TRBV5-8 and TRBJ1-1; a possible D gene is TRBD1 (6 bases). Germline V CDR1 and CDR2: SGHTS, YDEGEE. This CDR3 has 14 amino acids. The V and J ends lost 5 bases and 1 base respectively, with 12 bases between them. The CDR3 nucleotides read TGTGCCAGCAGGGAGGGGGGGCCGAACACTGAAGCTTTCTTT. As protein: CASREGGPNTEAFF.

The chain's CDR3 is CASSQVGTSGRTGGNEQFF. The CDR3 region has the DNA TGTGCCAGCAGCCAAGTCGGTACTAGCGGGAGAACGGGCGGGAATGAGCAGTTCTTC. The J gene is TRBJ2-1, the V gene TRBV4-2; 11 positions agree with TRBD2. CDR1 LGHNA and CDR2 YNFKEQ come from the germline V gene. This CDR3 region has 19 residues. V lost 1 base and J lost 7; bases outside the gene matches: 15.

V gene TRBV7-9 combines with J gene TRBJ2-1; TRBD2 matches at 9 bases. CDR1 is SEHNR, CDR2 FQNEAQ, per germline (reference sequence). The CDR3 spans 15 residues. J was trimmed by 7 bases and V by 0 bases; bases with no gene match: 4. The CDR3 protein is CASSLASGRGNEQFF. The CDR3 coding sequence is TGTGCCAGCAGCTTAGCTAGCGGGAGAGGAAATGAGCAGTTCTTC.